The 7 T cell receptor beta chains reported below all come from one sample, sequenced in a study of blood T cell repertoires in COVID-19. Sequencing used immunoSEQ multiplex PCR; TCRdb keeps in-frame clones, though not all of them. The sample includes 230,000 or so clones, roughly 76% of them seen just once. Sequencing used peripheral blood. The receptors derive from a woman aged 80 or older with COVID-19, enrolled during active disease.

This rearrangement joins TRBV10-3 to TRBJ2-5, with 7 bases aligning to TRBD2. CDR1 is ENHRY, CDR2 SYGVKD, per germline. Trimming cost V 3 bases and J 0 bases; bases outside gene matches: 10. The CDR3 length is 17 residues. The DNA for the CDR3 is TGTGCCATCAGTGATCCTTGGAGTAGCGGGCACCAAGAGACCCAGTACTTC. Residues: CAISDPWSSGHQETQYF.

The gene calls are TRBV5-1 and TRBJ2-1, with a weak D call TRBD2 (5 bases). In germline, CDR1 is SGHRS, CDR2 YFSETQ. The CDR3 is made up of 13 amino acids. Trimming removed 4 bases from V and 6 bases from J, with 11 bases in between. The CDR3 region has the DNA TGCGCCAGCAGCGAGACTACGGTCAATGAGCAGTTCTTC. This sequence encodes CASSETTVNEQFF.

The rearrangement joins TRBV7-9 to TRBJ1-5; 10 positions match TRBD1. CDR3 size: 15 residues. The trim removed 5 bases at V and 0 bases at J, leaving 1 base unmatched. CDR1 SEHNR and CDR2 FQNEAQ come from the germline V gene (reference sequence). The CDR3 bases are TGTGCCAGCAGCCGGACAGGGGGTAGCAATCAGCCCCAGCATTTT. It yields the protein CASSRTGGSNQPQHF.

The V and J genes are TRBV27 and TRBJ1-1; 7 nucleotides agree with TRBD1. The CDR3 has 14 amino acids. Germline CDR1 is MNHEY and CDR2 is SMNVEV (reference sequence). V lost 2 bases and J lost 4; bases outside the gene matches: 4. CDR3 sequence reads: CASSLLDRATEAFF. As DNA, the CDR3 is TGTGCCAGCAGTTTACTAGACAGGGCCACTGAAGCTTTCTTT.

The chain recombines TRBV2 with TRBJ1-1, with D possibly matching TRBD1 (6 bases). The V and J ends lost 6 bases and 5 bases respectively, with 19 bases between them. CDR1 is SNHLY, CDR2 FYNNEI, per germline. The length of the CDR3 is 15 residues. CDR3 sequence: CASRRGFQGMTEAFF. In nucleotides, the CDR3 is TGTGCCAGCAGGAGGGGGTTTCAGGGTATGACTGAAGCTTTCTTT.

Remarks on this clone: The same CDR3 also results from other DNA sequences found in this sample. The CDR3 is CSVGGGTEAFF. The CDR3, as DNA: TGCAGCGTTGGGGGGGGCACTGAAGCTTTCTTT. The J gene is TRBJ1-1, the V gene TRBV29-1; weak D call: TRBD1 (5 bases). V lost 4 bases to trimming and J lost 4 bases, with 7 bases between them. The length of the CDR3 is 11 residues. Germline V gives CDR1 SQVTM, CDR2 ANQGSEA.

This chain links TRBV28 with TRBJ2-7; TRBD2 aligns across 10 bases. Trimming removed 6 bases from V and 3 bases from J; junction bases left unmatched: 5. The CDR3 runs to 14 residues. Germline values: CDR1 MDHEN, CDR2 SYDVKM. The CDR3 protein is CASSIAGGSYEQYF. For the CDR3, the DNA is TGTGCCAGCAGCATAGCGGGGGGCAGCTACGAGCAGTACTTC.